A selection of T cell receptor beta chains follows, all from one sample in a study of identical twins. TCRdb re-analysed the 5' RACE reads in MiXCR, keeping a single row per CDR3 protein. The sample comprises about 890,000 distinct CDR3 sequences, 10% to 15% of which are singletons, and about 1.5% rests with the top ten. The same specimen was also included in a second study, on yellow fever vaccine responses in identical twins.

Material: PBMCs. These receptors all stem from a woman younger than 35 in good health. The CDR3 runs from the conserved cysteine through the conserved F or W.

CASSLGSVGTGDTQYF | TRBJ2-3 | TRBV11-2
CASSGRQGANTGELFF | TRBJ2-2 | TRBV5-5
CASSFAETSGGRAEQFF | TRBJ2-1 | TRBV11-2
CSAISYLGAFF | TRBJ1-1 | TRBV20-1
CASSVVSSGRSTDTQYF | TRBJ2-3 | TRBV9
CASSYSLSMSSYEQYF | TRBJ2-7 | TRBV6-2/TRBV6-3
CASSSGGLVPETQYF | TRBJ2-5 | TRBV28
CASSQGQGGWEQFF | TRBJ2-1 | TRBV4-1
CASSLGDFSSYEQYF | TRBJ2-7 | TRBV7-9
CSVHSPGEQYF | TRBJ2-7 | TRBV29-1
CASCQEGTSGVYNEQFF | TRBJ2-1 | TRBV3-1
CASSSPTEFTNTEAFF | TRBJ1-1 | TRBV6-5
CASNSWGGNNEQFF | TRBJ2-1 | TRBV7-3
CASSYSAVGNQPQHF | TRBJ1-5 | TRBV6-5
CASSSGGATNEQFF | TRBJ2-1 | TRBV25-1
CASGPRDWYF | TRBJ2-7 | TRBV5-8
CASSAWDTSTEAFF | TRBJ1-1 | TRBV7-9
CASSSIGGNQPQHF | TRBJ1-5 | TRBV5-1